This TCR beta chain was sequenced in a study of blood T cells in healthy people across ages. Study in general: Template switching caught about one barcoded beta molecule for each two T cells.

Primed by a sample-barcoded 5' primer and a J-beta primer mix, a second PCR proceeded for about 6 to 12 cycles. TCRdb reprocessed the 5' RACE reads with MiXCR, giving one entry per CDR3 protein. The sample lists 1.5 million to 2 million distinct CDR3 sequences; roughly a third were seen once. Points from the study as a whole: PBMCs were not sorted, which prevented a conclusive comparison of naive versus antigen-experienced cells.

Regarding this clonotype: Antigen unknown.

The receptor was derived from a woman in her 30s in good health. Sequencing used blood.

The CDR3 DNA is TGTGCCAGCAGCCTTCTCCCCGGATCCTACGAGCAGTACTTC. It specifies CASSLLPGSYEQYF. The gene calls are TRBV28 and TRBJ2-7; D ambiguous. The CDR3 runs 14 residues. Between the trimmed V and J ends, which lost 6 bases and 1 base, there was a span of 13 bases. In germline, CDR1 is MDHEN, CDR2 SYDVKM.